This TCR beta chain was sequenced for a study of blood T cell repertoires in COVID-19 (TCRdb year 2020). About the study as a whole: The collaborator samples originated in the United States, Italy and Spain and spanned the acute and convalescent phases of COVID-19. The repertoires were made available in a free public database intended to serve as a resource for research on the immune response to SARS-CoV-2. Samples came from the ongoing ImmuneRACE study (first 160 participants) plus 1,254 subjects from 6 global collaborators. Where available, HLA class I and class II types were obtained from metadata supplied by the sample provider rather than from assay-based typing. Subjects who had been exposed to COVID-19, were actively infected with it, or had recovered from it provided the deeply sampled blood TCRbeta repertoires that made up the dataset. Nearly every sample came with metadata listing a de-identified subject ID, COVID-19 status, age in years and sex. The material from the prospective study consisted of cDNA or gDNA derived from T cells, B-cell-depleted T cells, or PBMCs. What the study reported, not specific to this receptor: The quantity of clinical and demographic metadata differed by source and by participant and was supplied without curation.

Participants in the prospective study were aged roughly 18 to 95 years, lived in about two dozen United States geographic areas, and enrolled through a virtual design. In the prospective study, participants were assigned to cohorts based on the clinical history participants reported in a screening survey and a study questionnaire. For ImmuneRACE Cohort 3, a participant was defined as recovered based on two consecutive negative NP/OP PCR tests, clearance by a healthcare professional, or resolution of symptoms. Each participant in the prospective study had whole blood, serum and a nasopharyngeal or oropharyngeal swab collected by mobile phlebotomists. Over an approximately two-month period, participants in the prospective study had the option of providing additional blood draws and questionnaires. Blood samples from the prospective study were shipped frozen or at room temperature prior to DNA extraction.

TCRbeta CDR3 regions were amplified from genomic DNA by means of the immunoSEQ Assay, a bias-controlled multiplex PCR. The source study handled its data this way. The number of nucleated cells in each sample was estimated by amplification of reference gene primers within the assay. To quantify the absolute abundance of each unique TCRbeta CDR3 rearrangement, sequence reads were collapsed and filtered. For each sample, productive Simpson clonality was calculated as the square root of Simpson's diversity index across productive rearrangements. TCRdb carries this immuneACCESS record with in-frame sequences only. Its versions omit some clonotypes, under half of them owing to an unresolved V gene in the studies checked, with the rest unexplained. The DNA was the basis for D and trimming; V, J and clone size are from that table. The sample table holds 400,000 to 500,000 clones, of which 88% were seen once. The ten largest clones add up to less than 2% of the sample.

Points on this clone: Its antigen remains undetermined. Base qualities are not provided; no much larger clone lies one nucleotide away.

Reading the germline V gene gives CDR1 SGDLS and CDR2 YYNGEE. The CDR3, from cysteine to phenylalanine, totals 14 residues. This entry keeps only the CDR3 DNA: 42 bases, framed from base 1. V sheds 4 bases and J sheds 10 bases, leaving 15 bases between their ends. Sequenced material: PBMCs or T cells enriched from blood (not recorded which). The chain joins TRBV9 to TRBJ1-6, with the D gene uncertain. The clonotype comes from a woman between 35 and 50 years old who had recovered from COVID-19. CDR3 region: CASSLGRVESPLHF. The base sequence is TGTGCCAGCAGCCTAGGACGGGTCGAGTCACCCCTCCACTTT.